This T cell receptor beta chain was identified in a study of cytomegalovirus exposure and HLA in healthy donors. Study overall: The 90 to 150 validation repertoires used the same platform as the 650 to 800 first-cohort repertoires, a later analysis reported.

Study results and caveats: Reportedly, diagnosis of cytomegalovirus status by the classifier showed high specificity and sensitivity. The dataset shows that most TCR sequences were rare, while some public TCRs occurred in many donors.

Germline lookup yields CDR1 MNHEY and CDR2 SMNVEV (reference sequence). CDR3 length: 16 residues. V lost 3 bases, J lost 4 bases, and 9 bases stayed unmatched. As concerns this clone: Antigen: not known.

The assay was immunoSEQ multiplex PCR, and TCRdb's table has in-frame clones only and misses some. The table lists under 250,000 clones, about 90% of them singletons. The sample was PBMCs. The clonotype comes from a man aged 18 to 29 in good health and CMV-seropositive. The chain links TRBV27 to TRBJ1-5; 7 bases map to TRBD1. CDR3 protein: CASSLVAGGINQPQHF. The CDR3 DNA follows: TGTGCCAGCAGTTTGGTGGCAGGGGGGATTAATCAGCCCCAGCATTTT.